A single T cell receptor beta chain is shown here with its context. Its specificity is not known. This table comes from immunoSEQ multiplex PCR, and its TCRdb copy is limited to in-frame clones, with some not included. The sample records about 710,000 clones, around three quarters being singletons. This record belongs to a study of shared clonotypes between healthy human individuals. Overall study results and limits: The diversity represented, both genetic and in exposure history, was limited by few donors.

Trimming stripped 6 bases from V and 2 bases from J, with 11 bases between. This CDR3 has 14 residues. CDR1 MNHEY and CDR2 SVGAGI come from the germline V gene. The sequencing sample was made of memory CD4+ T cells sorted from blood. Subset of the sample: CD45RA-negative fraction. This chain links TRBV6-5 with TRBJ1-3; possible D gene TRBD1, 5 bases. The receptor's source is a young woman in good health. The CDR3: CASRRGDPGNTIYF. DNA for the CDR3: TGTGCCAGCAGGCGGGGGGACCCTGGAAACACCATATATTTT.